This T cell receptor beta chain was captured by sequencing in a study of CD8 T cells in ankylosing spondylitis. Study-level points and caveats: A TCR beta motif of several highly homologous variants appeared characteristic of ankylosing spondylitis blood. Several of the motif variants were reported before in synovial fluid and blood from reactive arthritis.

In regard to this clonotype: The target antigen is unknown.

CDR1 and CDR2 (germline): MNHNS, SASEGT. The CDR3 sequence is 15 residues long. Trimming removed 3 bases from V and 0 bases from J; junction bases left unmatched: 3. TCRdb fed the 5' RACE reads into MiXCR, producing one record per CDR3 protein. The sample consists of around 430,000 distinct CDR3 sequences, under 20% of them appearing once. The clonotype was recovered from a male donor with ankylosing spondylitis. The V call is TRBV6-1, the J call TRBJ2-3; 7 bases line up with TRBD1. Sample: blood, either unsorted or a sorted T cell fraction (not recorded which). In DNA form, the CDR3 reads TGTGCCAGCAGTGAGTGGGACAGTAGCACAGATACGCAGTATTTT. Translating gives CASSEWDSSTDTQYF.